This T cell receptor (beta chain) is from a study of post-analysis software for immune sequencing data. General study findings and limits: Diversity measured as normalized Chao1 was significantly lower in multiple sclerosis patients than in controls.

Comment on this clonotype: Its antigen is unknown.

TCR beta libraries were prepared from cDNA with unique molecular identifiers. One entry per CDR3 protein, called by TCRdb with MiXCR from the PCR reads. Counted here are 430,000 or so distinct CDR3 sequences, more than 30% occurring once; the ten biggest clones make up about 8%. The specimen sequenced was blood. The receptor comes from a girl aged 2 to 9 with multiple sclerosis.

The CDR3 DNA follows: TGCGCCAGCAGCTTGGCTAGCGGGGAGAAAGCAGATACGCAGTATTTT. Protein: CASSLASGEKADTQYF. The rearrangement joins TRBV5-1 to TRBJ2-3; TRBD2 aligns across 9 bases. The CDR3 totals 16 residues. CDR1 SGHRS and CDR2 YFSETQ come from the germline V gene. V trimming: 0 bases; J trimming: 4 bases; junction bases outside the gene matches: 6.